This TCR beta chain is drawn from a study of cytomegalovirus exposure and HLA in healthy donors. Findings of the study overall: For most subjects, TCR beta sequences were reported to predict HLA-A and HLA-B alleles with accuracy.

About this clone itself: Its cognate antigen is unknown.

V shed 7 bases, J shed 0 bases, and the junction held 7 bases outside the gene matches. The CDR3 length is 15 residues. Germline CDR1 MNHNS, CDR2 SASEGT. Both 60 Vbeta primers and 13 Jbeta primers went into the PCR. Method: immunoSEQ multiplex PCR; TCRdb's copy keeps in-frame clones and lacks some. Altogether about 160,000 clones are present, around 77% being singletons, with the ten largest covering approximately 3.7%. The sample was PBMCs. V is TRBV6-1 and J is TRBJ2-7, with 9 bases matching TRBD1. The origin of this receptor is a man aged 25-40 years in good health and CMV-seropositive. This CDR3 is CASKARDRVSYEQYF. The CDR3 DNA reads as TGTGCCAGCAAAGCTCGGGACAGGGTCTCCTACGAGCAGTACTTC.